The 27 T cell receptor beta chains presented below share a single source sample, sequenced in a study of shared clonotypes between healthy human individuals. Produced via immunoSEQ multiplex PCR; TCRdb's table is partial and in-frame only. The sample yields millions of clones, 90% to 95% seen once. Source material: naive CD4+ T cells from PBMCs. Subset of the sample: CD45RA+ positively selected. These receptors all come from a young man in good health. Some clones in this sample may be carry-over from other donors' samples.

The chain joins TRBV5-1 to TRBJ1-2; no reliable D call. V lost 4 bases to trimming and J lost 0 bases, with 10 bases between them. The CDR3 is 14 amino acids. Looked up from germline, CDR1 is SGHRS and CDR2 is YFSETQ. Written as DNA, the CDR3 is TGCGCCAGCAGCACGGACCCTTCTAACTATGGCTACACCTTC. Its translation: CASSTDPSNYGYTF.

The rearrangement links TRBV6-1 to TRBJ1-1; TRBD1 is a possible D gene (6 bases). The V end lost 5 bases, the J end lost 11 bases, and 18 bases lay between the germline ends. This CDR3 spans 13 amino acids. The germline gives CDR1 MNHNS, CDR2 SASEGT. The CDR3 here is CASSWTEGSMAFF. The DNA for the CDR3 is TGTGCCAGCAGTTGGACAGAGGGCTCGATGGCTTTCTTT.

CDR3 region: CASRGTGGGDTQYF. CDR3 nucleotides: TGTGCCAGCAGGGGAACAGGCGGTGGGGATACGCAGTATTTT. The V and J genes are TRBV2 and TRBJ2-3; D possibly corresponds to TRBD1 (5 bases). CDR3 size: 14 residues. Germline loops: CDR1 SNHLY, CDR2 FYNNEI. Between the trimmed V and J ends, which lost 6 bases and 6 bases, there was a span of 16 bases.

This chain links TRBV27 with TRBJ2-2, with D maybe TRBD2 (6 bases). CDR3 length equals 16 residues. The germline V and J ends were trimmed by 6 bases and 3 bases, with 17 bases remaining between them. Germline CDR1 is MNHEY and CDR2 is SMNVEV (reference sequence). CDR3 amino acids: CASRNMGREYTGELFF. CDR3 nucleotides: TGTGCCAGCAGAAATATGGGCCGGGAGTACACCGGGGAGCTGTTTTTT.

This rearrangement joins TRBV12-2 to TRBJ2-1. TRBV12-2 is shown as a pseudogene. CDR3 length: 18 residues. This CDR3 is CASRLPCLVRAQRREQFF. The DNA for the CDR3 is TGTGCAAGTCGCTTACCGTGCTTAGTCCGGGCCCAGCGTCGGGAGCAGTTCTTC.

The chain carries TRBV28 and TRBJ2-3, with D perhaps matching TRBD2 (6 bases). With 1 base removed from V and 3 bases from J, the gap between germline ends came to 14 bases. The V gene's germline CDR1 is MDHEN and CDR2 SYDVKM. The CDR3 is made up of 16 amino acids. The DNA for the CDR3 is TGTGCCAGCAGTTTATTGGGGAGGCAGGGAACAGATACGCAGTATTTT. It codes for CASSLLGRQGTDTQYF.

The chain combines TRBV10-3 with TRBJ2-2; tentative D call: TRBD1 (6 bases). The V and J ends lost 8 bases and 2 bases respectively, with 15 bases between them. The CDR3 has 15 amino acids. Germline CDR1 and CDR2: ENHRY and SYGVKD. The CDR3 protein is CAIASGTTNTGELFF. The CDR3 DNA reads as TGTGCCATCGCTTCCGGGACAACAAACACCGGGGAGCTGTTTTTT.

To note about this clone: One junction end disagrees with the germline gene, perhaps due to a read error. V usage is TRBV28 and J usage is TRBJ2-7; 14 positions agree with TRBD2. CDR1 is MDHEN, CDR2 SYDVKM, per germline. This CDR3 contains 14 residues. The DNA of the CDR3 is TGTGCCAGCACCGAAAGGGGACTAGCGGGAGTTCTTGACTTC. This codes for CASTERGLAGVLDF.

The gene calls are TRBV25-1 and TRBJ2-3; D not resolved. The CDR3 consists of 14 residues. Between the trimmed V and J ends, which lost 4 bases and 4 bases, there was a span of 12 bases. CDR1 and CDR2 from the germline V gene are MGHDK and SYGVNS. The CDR3 DNA reads as TGTGCCAGCAGTGGAATTTTTTGGTCAGATACGCAGTATTTT. This sequence encodes CASSGIFWSDTQYF.

About this clone itself: The sample contains more than one DNA sequence encoding this CDR3. This rearrangement joins TRBV9 to TRBJ2-1; TRBD2 agrees at 10 bases. V lost 2 bases to trimming and J lost 2 bases; unmatched junction nucleotides: 1. Germline V CDR1 and CDR2: SGDLS, YYNGEE. CDR3 size: 15 residues. CDR3 region: CASSVTSGTYNEQFF. The CDR3 DNA sequence: TGTGCCAGCAGCGTCACTAGCGGGACCTACAATGAGCAGTTCTTC.

Turning to this clone: Other DNA sequences in this sample translate to the same CDR3. The rearrangement links TRBV27 to TRBJ2-6; D ambiguous. There are 13 residues in the CDR3. The V end lost 6 bases, the J end lost 1 base, and 4 bases lay between the germline ends. Looked up from germline, CDR1 is MNHEY and CDR2 is SMNVEV (reference sequence). CDR3 residues: CASRGSGANVLTF. CDR3 DNA: TGTGCCAGCAGGGGGTCTGGGGCCAACGTCCTGACTTTC.

The chain carries TRBV9 and TRBJ2-5, with no clear D. The CDR3 length is 16 residues. Trimming removed 0 bases from V and 0 bases from J, with 12 bases in between. The germline V gene has CDR1 SGDLS and CDR2 YYNGEE. CDR3 coding DNA: TGTGCCAGCAGCGTAGATCCCCAGCCTAACCAAGAGACCCAGTACTTC. Protein: CASSVDPQPNQETQYF.

The V gene is TRBV7-3, the J gene TRBJ2-5, with D perhaps TRBD2 (5 bases). Trimming took 5 bases from V and 5 from J, leaving 12 bases between them. Germline CDR1 and CDR2: SGHTA and FQGTGA. The CDR3 length is 13 residues. The chain's CDR3 is CASSRSRRETQYF. The CDR3 DNA follows: TGTGCCAGCAGCCGATCGAGGAGGGAGACCCAGTACTTC. The full variable domain, its missing parts supplied by reference TRBV7-3 and TRBJ2-5, is GAGVSQTPSNKVTEKGKYVELRCDPISGHTALYWYRQSLGQGPEFLIYFQGTGAADDSGLPNDRFFAVRPEGSVSTLKIQRTERGDSAVYLCASSRSRRETQYFGPGTRLLVL.

About this clone: The sample contains more than one DNA sequence encoding this CDR3. For the CDR3, the DNA is TGTGCCAGCAGCTTAGAGGGGCCCAGCACAGATACGCAGTATTTT. It translates to CASSLEGPSTDTQYF. This chain links TRBV7-9 with TRBJ2-3; a possible D gene is TRBD1 (5 bases). CDR1 and CDR2 from the germline V gene are SEHNR and FQNEAQ (reference sequence). Between the trimmed V and J ends, which lost 1 base and 0 bases, there was a span of 8 bases. This CDR3 is 15 amino acids long.

Details on this clone: The identical CDR3 is also encoded by other nucleotide sequences in the sample. V usage is TRBV18 and J usage is TRBJ2-3; 7 bases align to TRBD1. The CDR3 loop spans 14 amino acids. Germline-derived CDR1 and CDR2 are KGHSH and LQKENI. Trimming cost V 4 bases and J 1 base; bases outside gene matches: 2. CDR3 nucleotide sequence: TGTGCCAGCTCACGAGGGGGCCGCACAGATACGCAGTATTTT. Translation gives CASSRGGRTDTQYF.

The sample holds one count of this clone. The genes are TRBV30 and TRBJ2-5; no clear D. This CDR3 region has 11 residues. Germline V lookup: CDR1 GTSNPN, CDR2 SVGIG (reference sequence). V lost 0 bases to trimming and J lost 5 bases, with 4 bases between them. The CDR3 region is CAWSVHETQYF. CDR3 nucleotide sequence: TGTGCCTGGAGTGTACATGAGACCCAGTACTTC.

This rearrangement joins TRBV10-3 to TRBJ2-5, with D possibly being TRBD2 (6 bases). This CDR3 region has 15 residues. CDR1 and CDR2 (germline): ENHRY, SYGVKD. Between the trimmed V and J ends, which lost 0 bases and 4 bases, there was a span of 12 bases. CDR3 sequence: CAISESRQGGETQYF. The CDR3 DNA sequence: TGTGCCATCAGTGAGTCCCGGCAGGGAGGAGAGACCCAGTACTTC.

The chain carries TRBV11-1 and TRBJ2-5; 12 nucleotides match TRBD2. The germline gives CDR1 SGHAT, CDR2 FQDESV (reference sequence). The ends lost 5 bases at V and 3 bases at J; junction bases unmatched: 10. The CDR3 extends over 17 amino acids. CDR3 loop: CASSTRSRLAGEETQYF. The CDR3 DNA reads as TGTGCCAGCAGCACCCGGTCGAGACTAGCGGGAGAAGAGACCCAGTACTTC.

This chain connects TRBV25-1 to TRBJ1-2; D might be TRBD1 (5 bases). Trimming pared 4 bases from V and 7 bases from J, leaving 19 bases between. Germline V gives CDR1 MGHDK, CDR2 SYGVNS. This CDR3 contains 15 residues. CDR3 in DNA: TGTGCCAGCAGTGGAACAGGAGATCTCAAGGGTGGCTACACCTTC. Amino acids: CASSGTGDLKGGYTF.

The J gene is TRBJ2-7, the V gene TRBV7-9; tentatively, D is TRBD1 (5 bases). Germline V gene lookup returns CDR1 SEHNR and CDR2 FQNEAQ (reference sequence). This CDR3 is built from 13 residues. The V and J ends lost 6 bases and 2 bases respectively, with 11 bases between them. CDR3 residues: CASRATGTYEQYF. The CDR3 DNA is TGTGCCAGCAGAGCCACAGGAACCTACGAGCAGTACTTC.

The chain carries TRBV29-1 and TRBJ1-3; TRBD1 is a possible D gene (6 bases). There are 15 residues in the CDR3. Germline values: CDR1 SQVTM, CDR2 ANQGSEA. V dropped 6 bases and J dropped 5 bases, with 20 bases sitting between them. CDR3 sequence: CSVADTGLSRNTIYF. The CDR3 DNA is TGCAGCGTCGCCGACACAGGGTTAAGTAGAAACACCATATATTTT.

The chain is built from TRBV10-3 and TRBJ1-4; D gene unclear. From germline, CDR1 is ENHRY and CDR2 SYGVKD. This CDR3 region has 13 residues. Between the trimmed V and J ends, which lost 2 bases and 8 bases, there was a span of 9 bases. The CDR3 DNA reads as TGTGCCATCAGTGAGGGGGAAGGGGAAAAACTGTTTTTT. As protein: CAISEGEGEKLFF.

The chain recombines TRBV7-9 with TRBJ1-1, with unresolved D. This CDR3 comprises 15 residues. Trimming left V 6 bases short and J 3 bases short, with 17 bases between. In germline, CDR1 is SEHNR, CDR2 FQNEAQ (reference sequence). CDR3 sequence: CASRYFGPLDTEAFF. The CDR3 DNA sequence: TGTGCCAGCAGGTACTTCGGACCCCTGGACACTGAAGCTTTCTTT.

The chain links TRBV6-5 to TRBJ1-1; D possibly corresponds to TRBD1 (5 bases). Germline CDR1 MNHEY, CDR2 SVGAGI. This CDR3 is 15 amino acids long. V was shortened by 0 bases and J by 10 bases, with 18 bases between the two germline ends. CDR3 nucleotides: TGTGCCAGCAGTTACTCTCGGCAGGGAAGGAATGTAGCTTTCTTT. It specifies CASSYSRQGRNVAFF.

The chain combines TRBV7-2 with TRBJ2-1; 7 positions match TRBD2. Germline V lookup: CDR1 SGHTA, CDR2 FQGNSA. Germline trimming cut 4 bases from V and 7 bases from J; bases unmatched to any gene: 10. The CDR3 loop spans 15 amino acids. In DNA form, the CDR3 reads TGTGCCAGCAGCTGGGGGGGACTCCACGGAAATGAGCAGTTCTTC. Encoded protein: CASSWGGLHGNEQFF.

The rearrangement links TRBV28 to TRBJ2-1; TRBD2 matches at 10 bases. The CDR3 runs to 16 residues. Trimming took 2 bases from V and 8 from J; bases not matched to a gene: 9. The germline V gene has CDR1 MDHEN and CDR2 SYDVKM. The CDR3 DNA follows: TGTGCCAGCAGTTTACCAGGGACTAGCGCATTGGATGAGCAGTTCTTC. Amino acids: CASSLPGTSALDEQFF.

The CDR3 loop reads CAWSGQRLYGNTQYF. CDR3 coding DNA: TGTGCCTGGAGTGGCCAGCGTCTATATGGGAATACGCAGTATTTT. The chain has TRBV30 and TRBJ2-3; D is ambiguous. The V end lost 1 base, the J end lost 7 bases, and 18 bases lay between the germline ends. This CDR3 spans 15 amino acids. The germline CDR1 and CDR2 sequences are GTSNPN and SVGIG (reference sequence).